The 7 T cell receptor beta chains presented below share a single source sample, sequenced in a study of T cell clonality in common variable immunodeficiency. Assay used: immunoSEQ multiplex PCR; TCRdb lists only in-frame clones, some missing. The data list about 43,000 clones, none observed once; 2.1% falls to the top ten. The sequenced sample was peripheral blood mononuclear cells. Receptors originate from a person between 18 and 75 years old in good health.

This clone appeared many times. The read ends 3 residues early relative to the CDR3; the germline J gene fills the gap. This chain uses TRBV6-1 with TRBJ1-2; TRBD1 is a possible D gene (5 bases). Trimming left V 2 bases short and J 5 bases short, with 15 bases between. The CDR3 has 15 amino acids. Germline-derived CDR1 and CDR2 are MNHNS and SASEGT. The sequenced part of the CDR3 DNA is TGTGCCAGCAGTGAACCCCCGGCAGGGCGGTATGGC. Amino acids: CASSEPPAGRYG. The whole CDR3 sequence is CASSEPPAGRYGYTF.

This clone was counted ten times or more. The CDR3 end is not reached by the read, which stops 3 residues before it; the germline J gene fills it in. The chain employs TRBV20-1 and TRBJ1-1, with D possibly being TRBD1 (5 bases). CDR1 is DFQATT, CDR2 SNEGSKA, per germline (reference sequence). The CDR3 has 13 amino acids. Between the trimmed V and J ends, which lost 1 base and 0 bases, there was a span of 6 bases. The CDR3 sequence is CSARARVNTEAFF. CDR3 bases read: TGCAGTGCTAGAGCCAGGGTGAACACTGAA.

The table lists this clone with many counts. The read gets to within 3 residues of the CDR3 end, and the germline J gene fills in the rest. The rearrangement joins TRBV7-2 to TRBJ1-1; TRBD1 matches at 7 bases. After removal of 8 bases from V and 0 bases from J, the junction contained 9 bases not matched to a gene. Germline CDR1 reads SGHTA; CDR2 reads FQGNSA. The CDR3 contains 15 residues. Partial CDR3 DNA: TGTGCCAGCGGCGTGGCAGGGGGGATGAACACTGAA. Residues: CASGVAGGMNTE. In full, the CDR3 reads CASGVAGGMNTEAFF.

Ten or more counts support this clone. The CDR3 end falls 3 residues outside the read, so it is completed with the germline J gene. V and J are TRBV20-1 and TRBJ2-5; TRBD2 aligns across 10 bases. The CDR3 sequence is 16 residues long. Germline V CDR1 and CDR2: DFQATT, SNEGSKA (reference sequence). V lost 0 bases, J lost 3 bases, and 7 bases stayed unmatched. CDR3 protein: CSARDLAGELKETQYF. CDR3 bases read: TGCAGTGCTAGAGATCTAGCGGGAGAATTGAAAGAGACC.

This clone was recorded many times. The CDR3 goes on 3 residues after the read ends, and that part is filled in from the germline J gene. V gene TRBV2 combines with J gene TRBJ1-2; 8 bases line up with TRBD1. The germline V gene encodes CDR1 SNHLY and CDR2 FYNNEI. The CDR3 contains 12 residues. Incomplete CDR3 DNA: TGTGCCAGCAGGGTGGACAGGGAGGGC. As protein: CASRVDREG. In full, the CDR3 is CASRVDREGYTF.

This clone occurred many times. Read sequence stops 3 residues before the CDR3 end, and the germline J gene provides the missing end. The rearrangement uses TRBV20-1 and TRBJ1-3; 9 bases fit TRBD1. J lost 0 bases, V lost 6 bases, and 6 bases had no gene match. Per the germline V gene, CDR1 is DFQATT and CDR2 is SNEGSKA (reference sequence). CDR3 length: 15 residues. The DNA read from the CDR3 is TGCAGTGCAAGGGACAGGGTGAACTCTGGAAACACC. Amino acid sequence: CSARDRVNSGNT. The CDR3 in full is CSARDRVNSGNTIYF.

This clone was picked up many times. The read finishes 3 residues shy of the CDR3 end, and the germline J gene is used to complete it. The chain couples TRBV30 to TRBJ1-2, with 7 positions matching TRBD1. The V segment lost 1 base and the J segment 2 bases; nucleotides outside the gene matches: 1. This CDR3 contains 13 residues. Germline V CDR1 and CDR2: GTSNPN, SVGIG (reference sequence). The CDR3 sequence is CAWSGTGNYGYTF. Incomplete CDR3 DNA: TGTGCCTGGAGTGGGACAGGCAACTATGGC.